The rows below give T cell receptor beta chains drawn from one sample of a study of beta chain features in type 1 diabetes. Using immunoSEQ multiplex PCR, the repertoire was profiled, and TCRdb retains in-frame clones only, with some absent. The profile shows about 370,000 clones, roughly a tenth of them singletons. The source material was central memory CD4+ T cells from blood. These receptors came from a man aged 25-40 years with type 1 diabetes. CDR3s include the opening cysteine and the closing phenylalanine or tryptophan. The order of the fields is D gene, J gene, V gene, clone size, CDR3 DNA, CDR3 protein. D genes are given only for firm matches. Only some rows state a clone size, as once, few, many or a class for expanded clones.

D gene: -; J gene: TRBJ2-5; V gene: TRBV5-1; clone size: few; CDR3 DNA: TGCGCCAGCAGCTTAACAGGGCCGGGAGAGACCCAGTACTTC; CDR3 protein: CASSLTGPGETQYF
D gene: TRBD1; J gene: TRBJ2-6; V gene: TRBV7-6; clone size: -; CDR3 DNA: TGTGCCAGCAGCCCCAGGGACAGGGCTAGAGCTGGGGCCAACGTCCTGACTTTC; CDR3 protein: CASSPRDRARAGANVLTF
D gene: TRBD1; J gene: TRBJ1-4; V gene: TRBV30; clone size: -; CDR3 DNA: TGTGCCTGGACCGGCAAGGGACAGGGGAATAATGAAAAACTGTTTTTT; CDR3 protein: CAWTGKGQGNNEKLFF
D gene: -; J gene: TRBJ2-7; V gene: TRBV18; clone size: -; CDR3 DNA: TGTGCCAGCTCACCGGATGGGGCCTACGAGCAGTACTTC; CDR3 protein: CASSPDGAYEQYF
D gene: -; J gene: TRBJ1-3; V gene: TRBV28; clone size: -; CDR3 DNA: TGTGCCAGCAGTCCACAGGAGTCTGGAAACACCATATATTTT; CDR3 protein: CASSPQESGNTIYF
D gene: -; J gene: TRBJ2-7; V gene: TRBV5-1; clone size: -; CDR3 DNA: TGCGCCAGCAGGCCCTCTAGCGTGAGCTACGAGCAGTACTTC; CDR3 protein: CASRPSSVSYEQYF
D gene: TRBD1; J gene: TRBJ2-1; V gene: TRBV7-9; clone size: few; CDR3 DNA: TGTGCCAGCAGCTCCTTTACAGGGGGCAGGGGCAATGAGCAGTTCTTC; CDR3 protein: CASSSFTGGRGNEQFF
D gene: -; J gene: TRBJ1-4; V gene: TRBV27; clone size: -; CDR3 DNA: TGTGCCAGTTGGGGGGGCGCAACTAATGAAAAACTGTTTTTT; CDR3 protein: CASWGGATNEKLFF
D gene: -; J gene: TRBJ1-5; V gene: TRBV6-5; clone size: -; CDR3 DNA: TGTGCCAGCAGGCGGGGAGGGAGCAATCAGCCCCAGCATTTT; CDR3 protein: CASRRGGSNQPQHF
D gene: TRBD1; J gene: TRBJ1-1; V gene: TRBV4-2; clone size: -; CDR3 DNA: TGTGCCAGCAGCCAAAGGCCAGGGGGAGGGGCGGACACTGAAGCTTTCTTT; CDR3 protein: CASSQRPGGGADTEAFF
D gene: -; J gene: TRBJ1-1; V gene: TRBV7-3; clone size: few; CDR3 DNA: TGTGCCAGCAGCTCCTCAGTACCTCCGATGAACACTGAAGCTTTCTTT; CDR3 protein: CASSSSVPPMNTEAFF
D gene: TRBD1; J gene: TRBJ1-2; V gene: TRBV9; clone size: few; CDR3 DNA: TGTGCCAGCAGCGGAACAGGGGTCTATGGCTACACCTTC; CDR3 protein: CASSGTGVYGYTF
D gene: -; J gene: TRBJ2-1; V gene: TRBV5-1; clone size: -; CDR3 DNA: TGCGCCAGCCTCCCAGGGGGAGGAATAAACAATGAGCAGTTCTTC; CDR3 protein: CASLPGGGINNEQFF
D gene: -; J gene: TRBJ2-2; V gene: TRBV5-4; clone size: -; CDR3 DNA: TGTGCCAGCAGCTTGGTACAGAACACCGGGGAGCTGTTTTTT; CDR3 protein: CASSLVQNTGELFF
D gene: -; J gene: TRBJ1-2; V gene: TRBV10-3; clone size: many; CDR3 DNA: TGTGCCATCAGTGAACAGGGAGGCTATGGCTACACCTTC; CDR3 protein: CAISEQGGYGYTF
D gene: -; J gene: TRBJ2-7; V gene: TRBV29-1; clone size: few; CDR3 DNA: TGCAGCGTTGAACGAGAGACAGGATCCTTGAAGTACTTC; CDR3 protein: CSVERETGSLKYF
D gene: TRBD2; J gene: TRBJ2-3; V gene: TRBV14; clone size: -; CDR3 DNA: TGTGCCAGCAGTCAACTAGCGGGAATCACAGATACGCAGTATTTT; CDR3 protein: CASSQLAGITDTQYF
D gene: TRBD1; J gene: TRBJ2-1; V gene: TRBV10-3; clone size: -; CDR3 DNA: TGTGCCATCAGTGTAAAACAGGGGGATGAGCAGTTCTTC; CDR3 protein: CAISVKQGDEQFF
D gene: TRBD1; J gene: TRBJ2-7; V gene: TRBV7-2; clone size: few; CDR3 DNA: TGTGCCAGCAGCCTCGGGACAGGGAAGGGCTACGAGCAGTACTTC; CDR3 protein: CASSLGTGKGYEQYF
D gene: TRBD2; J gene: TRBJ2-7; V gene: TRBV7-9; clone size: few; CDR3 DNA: TGTGCCTGGGGACTAGCGGGAGACGAGCAGTACTTC; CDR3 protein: CAWGLAGDEQYF
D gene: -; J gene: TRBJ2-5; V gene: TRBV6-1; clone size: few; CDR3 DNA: TGTGCCAGCAGGGAACAGGTAGCGATTGCAGAGACCCAGTACTTC; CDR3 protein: CASREQVAIAETQYF
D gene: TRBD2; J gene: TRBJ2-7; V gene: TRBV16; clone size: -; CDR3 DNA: TGTGCCAGCAGCCAGCGGACTAGCGGGTACGAACAGTACTTC; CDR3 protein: CASSQRTSGYEQYF